This entry lists 30 T cell receptor beta chains sequenced from one sample in a study of shared clonotypes between healthy human individuals. Clones were read by immunoSEQ multiplex PCR, and TCRdb kept only the in-frame ones, dropping some. The sample lists roughly 1,100,000 clones, around four fifths occurring once. Sequenced: memory CD4+ T cells sorted from blood. Subset in this sample: CD45RA-negative fraction. These receptors came from a man younger than 35 in good health.

The sample holds many counts of this clone. The V gene is TRBV9, the J gene TRBJ2-3; D is unclear. Germline V CDR1 and CDR2: SGDLS, YYNGEE. V dropped 3 bases and J dropped 9 bases, with 14 bases sitting between them. There are 13 residues in the CDR3. The DNA for the CDR3 is TGTGCCAGCAGCGGCCACACGGGCGACACGCAGTATTTT. Its protein is CASSGHTGDTQYF.

There are a few counts of this clone. The CDR3 spells CASSSTSGRWEQYF. The CDR3 bases are TGTGCCAGCAGCTCGACTAGCGGGAGATGGGAGCAGTACTTC. The chain links TRBV7-2 to TRBJ2-7; 12 nucleotides match TRBD2. Per the germline V gene, CDR1 is SGHTA and CDR2 is FQGNSA. The CDR3 runs to 14 residues. V trimming: 4 bases; J trimming: 7 bases; junction bases outside the gene matches: 5.

This chain joins TRBV7-8 and TRBJ2-2; 7 nucleotides agree with TRBD2. The CDR3 loop spans 16 amino acids. With 1 base clipped from V and 1 base from J, the junction kept 3 bases outside the gene matches. Germline lookup yields CDR1 SGHVS and CDR2 FQNEAQ. CDR3 loop: CASSLVQRENTGELFF. In DNA form, the CDR3 reads TGTGCCAGCAGCTTAGTGCAGCGGGAGAACACCGGGGAGCTGTTTTTT.

On this clone: A clone one base away is much larger, so this may be a read error. The J gene is TRBJ2-7, the V gene TRBV7-2; D ambiguous. Germline V lookup: CDR1 SGHTA, CDR2 FQGNSA. The CDR3 totals 13 residues. V dropped 1 base and J dropped 3 bases, with 7 bases sitting between them. This chain's CDR3 is CASSLEGYYEQYF. Written as DNA, the CDR3 is TGTGCCAGCAGCTTAGAGGGTTACTACGAGCAGTACTTC.

The J gene is TRBJ2-7, the V gene TRBV6-6; 9 bases agree with TRBD2. Germline values: CDR1 MNHNY, CDR2 SVGAGI (reference sequence). Trimming took 6 bases from V and 3 from J; bases not matched to a gene: 6. There are 14 residues in the CDR3. CDR3 loop: CASRFLSGSYEQYF. The CDR3 DNA sequence: TGTGCCAGCAGATTCCTTAGCGGGAGCTACGAGCAGTACTTC.

The chain is built from TRBV21-1 and TRBJ2-3; TRBD2, the D gene given by the table, was not confirmed from the DNA. TRBV21-1 represents a pseudogene. CDR3 size: 18 residues. CDR3 in amino acids: CASSKGAGLAESTDTQYF. In DNA, the CDR3 is TGTGCCAGCAGCAAAGGTGCGGGACTAGCGGAAAGCACAGATACGCAGTATTTT.

This clone came up a few times. The chain recombines TRBV15 with TRBJ1-2; no reliable D call. This CDR3 has 16 amino acids. The ends were cut back, 3 bases at V and 5 bases at J, with 19 bases in the middle. Germline V CDR1 and CDR2: LNHNV, YYDKDF (reference sequence). The CDR3 DNA reads TGTGCCACCAGCAGCCTCCAGCCCCAGAAAGGGTATGGCTACACCTTC. Amino acid sequence: CATSSLQPQKGYGYTF.

The J gene is TRBJ1-1, the V gene TRBV6-5; 7 bases map to TRBD1. Germline CDR1 and CDR2: MNHEY and SVGAGI. V was clipped by 6 bases and J by 4 bases; unmatched bases: 5. The CDR3 is 13 amino acids. The CDR3 bases are TGTGCCAGCAGCCCGGACAGGATCACTGAAGCTTTCTTT. Translation gives CASSPDRITEAFF.

This chain uses TRBV19 with TRBJ1-5, with 7 bases aligning to TRBD1. In germline, CDR1 is LNHDA, CDR2 SQIVND (reference sequence). V gave up 4 bases and J gave up 6 bases; unmatched junction bases: 9. The CDR3 covers 15 residues. The CDR3 nucleotides are TGTGCCAGTAGTACCCAGACAGGGTCTGGTCAGCCCCAGCATTTT. Its translation is CASSTQTGSGQPQHF.

The chain links TRBV2 to TRBJ1-2; D is ambiguous. V lost 4 bases to trimming and J lost 3 bases, with 6 bases between them. Germline CDR1 and CDR2: SNHLY and FYNNEI. The CDR3 has 12 residues. CDR3 residues: CASSADYYGYTF. CDR3 DNA sequence: TGTGCCAGCAGTGCTGACTACTATGGCTACACCTTC.

This CDR3 is CASSLAITATNEKLFF. CDR3 DNA: TGTGCCAGCAGCTTGGCTATCACAGCAACTAATGAAAAACTGTTTTTT. The rearrangement uses TRBV5-8 and TRBJ1-4; D ambiguous. Germline V gene data show CDR1 as SGHTS and CDR2 as YDEGEE. The CDR3 runs 16 residues. Trimming shortened V by 0 bases and J by 0 bases, and 9 bases separated the two germline ends.

This chain links TRBV19 with TRBJ1-1; D gene uncertain. In germline, CDR1 is LNHDA, CDR2 SQIVND (reference sequence). Trimming left V 7 bases short and J 1 base short, with 13 bases between. The CDR3 spans 14 residues. CDR3 DNA sequence: TGTGCCAGTAAGGCGGGTTCTTCGAACACTGAAGCTTTCTTT. Translated, it gives CASKAGSSNTEAFF.

This clone was seen a single time. The rearrangement links TRBV28 to TRBJ1-2; the D is unclear. Germline V gene data show CDR1 as MDHEN and CDR2 as SYDVKM. The CDR3 totals 13 residues. V shed 7 bases and J shed 2 bases, with 11 bases lying between them. The CDR3 bases are TGTGCCAGCACCGACCCGGACAACTATGGCTACACCTTC. Encoded protein: CASTDPDNYGYTF.

The J gene is TRBJ2-2, the V gene TRBV7-3; D tentatively reads TRBD1 or TRBD2 (5 bases each). CDR3 length: 15 residues. Germline V gene sequence: CDR1 SGHTA, CDR2 FQGTGA. V lost 5 bases, J lost 4 bases, and 14 bases lay in between. The CDR3 here is CASSPRGTLTGELFF. In nucleotides, the CDR3 is TGTGCCAGCAGCCCTCGAGGGACCCTCACCGGGGAGCTGTTTTTT.

This chain links TRBV4-3 with TRBJ2-2, with a tentative D call TRBD2 (6 bases). CDR1 is LGHNA, CDR2 YSLEER, per germline. The length of the CDR3 is 15 residues. V was pared by 6 bases and J by 3 bases, with 14 bases between. Written as DNA, the CDR3 is TGCGCCAGCAGGGAGGAGGGCCCCGACACCGGGGAGCTGTTTTTT. This codes for CASREEGPDTGELFF.

The V call is TRBV30, the J call TRBJ2-1; 7 nucleotides agree with TRBD2. The V and J ends lost 3 bases and 13 bases, in that order; junction bases with no gene match: 6. Germline-derived CDR1 and CDR2 are GTSNPN and SVGIG (reference sequence). This CDR3 is built from 11 residues. The CDR3 reads CAWSGTMKQFF. The CDR3 bases are TGTGCCTGGAGCGGGACTATGAAACAGTTCTTC.

This clone was detected a few times. The chain employs TRBV9 and TRBJ2-2; D uncertain. The CDR3 has 11 residues. V was clipped by 4 bases and J by 6 bases, with 4 bases between them. In germline, CDR1 is SGDLS, CDR2 YYNGEE. CDR3 nucleotides: TGTGCCAGCAGCAAAGCCGGGGAGCTGTTTTTT. It is translated as CASSKAGELFF.

This clone was counted between two and nine times. The chain joins TRBV2 to TRBJ1-5; TRBD1 agrees at 7 bases. There are 12 residues in the CDR3. The junction had 1 base not matched to a gene; V was cut back by 7 bases and J by 4 bases. Germline V CDR1 and CDR2: SNHLY, FYNNEI. For the CDR3, the DNA is TGTGCCAGCAACAGGGGAAATCAGCCCCAGCATTTT. As protein: CASNRGNQPQHF. Based on the CDR3 plus reference TRBV2 and TRBJ1-5, the full variable domain is EPEVTQTPSHQVTQMGQEVILRCVPISNHLYFYWYRQILGQKVEFLVSFYNNEISEKSEIFDDQFSVERPDGSNFTLKIRSTKLEDSAMYFCASNRGNQPQHFGDGTRLSIL.

The rearrangement links TRBV7-6 to TRBJ2-1; D remains ambiguous. This CDR3 is 17 amino acids long. Germline CDR1 reads SGHVS; CDR2 reads FNYEAQ. Trimming cost V 2 bases and J 2 bases, with 16 bases left between them. CDR3 in amino acids: CASSLSPALQTYNEQFF. CDR3 DNA sequence: TGTGCCAGCAGCTTAAGCCCGGCACTGCAAACCTACAATGAGCAGTTCTTC.

V is TRBV4-2 and J is TRBJ2-5; D unresolved. Germline assignment: CDR1 LGHNA and CDR2 YNFKEQ. The ends were cut back, 0 bases at V and 0 bases at J, with 5 bases in the middle. The CDR3 spans 14 residues. This chain's CDR3 is CASSQDTYQETQYF. For the CDR3, the DNA is TGTGCCAGCAGCCAAGATACGTACCAAGAGACCCAGTACTTC.

This chain uses TRBV12-5 with TRBJ2-6; D remains ambiguous. CDR1 LGHNT and CDR2 FRNRAP come from the germline V gene. V was cut by 11 bases and J by 1 base, with 9 bases left in between. This CDR3 has 13 residues. CDR3 sequence: CASGGSGANVLTF. The CDR3 coding sequence is TGTGCTTCTGGCGGTTCTGGGGCCAACGTCCTGACTTTC.

The CDR3 sequence: CSASALDTQYF. The CDR3, as DNA: TGCAGTGCTAGCGCACTGGATACGCAGTATTTT. The chain combines TRBV20-1 with TRBJ2-3, with unresolved D. The V end was cut by 3 bases, the J end by 6 bases, with 7 bases between. Germline-derived CDR1 and CDR2 are DFQATT and SNEGSKA (reference sequence). The CDR3 totals 11 residues.

This chain uses TRBV6-1 with TRBJ2-7; the D gene is possibly TRBD1 (7 bases). V was cut by 3 bases and J by 3 bases, with 18 bases left in between. The CDR3 is made up of 16 amino acids. From germline, CDR1 is MNHNS and CDR2 SASEGT. CDR3 coding DNA: TGTGCCAGCAGTGACGGTTCAGGGGGGAAGGGCTACGAGCAGTACTTC. Residues: CASSDGSGGKGYEQYF.

This CDR3 reads CASSFRRGEPQHF. CDR3 DNA sequence: TGTGCCAGCAGTTTCAGACGAGGGGAGCCCCAGCATTTT. The rearrangement uses TRBV27 and TRBJ1-5; weak D call: TRBD1 (5 bases). Trimming took 3 bases from V and 8 from J, leaving 11 bases between them. The CDR3 is made up of 13 amino acids. The germline V gene encodes CDR1 MNHEY and CDR2 SMNVEV (reference sequence).

J is TRBJ1-1 and V is TRBV2; no firm D call. The CDR3 length is 15 residues. Germline V lookup: CDR1 SNHLY, CDR2 FYNNEI. Between the trimmed V and J ends, which lost 8 bases and 1 base, there was a span of 17 bases. The CDR3 spells CASCGLGIPNTEAFF. The DNA for the CDR3 is TGTGCCAGCTGTGGTTTAGGAATTCCGAACACTGAAGCTTTCTTT.

V is TRBV6-1 and J is TRBJ2-7; 7 bases fit TRBD1. The CDR3 contains 14 residues. The V gene's germline CDR1 is MNHNS and CDR2 SASEGT. Trimming removed 3 bases from V and 0 bases from J; junction bases left unmatched: 2. Here the CDR3 DNA reads TGTGCCAGCAGTGAGGACAGGAGCTCCTACGAGCAGTACTTC. The encoded protein is CASSEDRSSYEQYF.

This clone showed up just once. This sequence joins TRBV2 and TRBJ2-7; a weak D match, TRBD1 (6 bases). The CDR3 has 15 residues. Germline values: CDR1 SNHLY, CDR2 FYNNEI. V lost 6 bases, J lost 0 bases, and 15 bases lay in between. DNA for the CDR3: TGTGCCAGCAGCTCCCAGGGGAGAAGCTCCTACGAGCAGTACTTC. It specifies CASSSQGRSSYEQYF.

This rearrangement joins TRBV5-4 to TRBJ1-4; 7 nucleotides align to TRBD1. V lost 4 bases to trimming and J lost 2 bases; unmatched junction nucleotides: 5. Germline CDR1 SGHNT, CDR2 YYREEE (reference sequence). The CDR3 loop spans 15 amino acids. DNA for the CDR3: TGTGCCAGCAGCCCCACAGGGGCTACTAATGAAAAACTGTTTTTT. Translation: CASSPTGATNEKLFF.

This clone was counted only a few times. This rearrangement joins TRBV25-1 to TRBJ1-1, with D maybe TRBD1 (6 bases). The CDR3 sequence is 15 residues long. Trimming removed 5 bases at V and 10 bases at J, with 23 bases between. Germline V gene sequence: CDR1 MGHDK, CDR2 SYGVNS. CDR3 loop: CASSPPLRGHIGAFF. In DNA form, the CDR3 reads TGTGCCAGCAGTCCACCTTTGAGGGGACATATTGGAGCTTTCTTT.

The chain combines TRBV5-8 with TRBJ2-3, with 13 bases matching TRBD2. Trimming cost V 3 bases and J 7 bases; bases outside gene matches: 8. The germline V gene encodes CDR1 SGHTS and CDR2 YDEGEE. CDR3 length equals 16 residues. The CDR3 sequence: CASSWGLAGSRNTQYF. For the CDR3, the DNA is TGTGCCAGCAGCTGGGGACTAGCGGGATCGCGGAATACGCAGTATTTT.